This T cell receptor beta chain was retrieved from a study of T-cell reconstitution after alpha-beta-depleted transplantation in children. Germline CDR1 and CDR2: DFQATT and SNEGSKA (reference sequence). The CDR3 totals 12 residues. The V end was cut by 3 bases, the J end by 6 bases, with 9 bases between. Study findings and constraints: Alpha-beta T cells about two months after transplant reportedly derived from several hundred expanded graft clones. Recipient T cells and thymic progenitors that survived were the source of the high TCRbeta diversity seen at day 60 in some patients. T-cell numbers and diversity, one year after transplant, stemmed largely from T cells that were newly produced.

This clonotype was found a few times. Its matching antigen is unknown. Unique molecular identifiers were incorporated into the prepared TCRbeta library. TCRdb used MiXCR to reprocess the PCR reads, holding one entry per CDR3 protein. The table has some 550,000 distinct CDR3 sequences, roughly 23% seen once; the top ten hold roughly 13%. The genes are TRBV20-1 and TRBJ2-1, with D unclear. This clonotype was obtained from a boy under two years old who had a stem cell transplant for acute myeloid leukemia, so the T cells may come from the graft donor. Sequenced material: PBMCs, mostly from graft donor cells, taken 360 days after TCRalphabeta/CD19-depleted stem cell transplant. The CDR3 region is CSASLGSNEQFF. In DNA, the CDR3 is TGCAGTGCTAGTCTTGGATCCAATGAGCAGTTCTTC.